Reported below is one TCR beta chain. Within its sample, this clone is medium-sized (0.01 to 0.1%). Its target antigen remains unknown. The sample holds no much larger clone one base away, and base qualities are not on file. From cysteine to phenylalanine, the CDR3 is 13 amino acids long. The DNA shown is the 39-base CDR3, in frame from base 1. CDR1 is given as KGHSH and CDR2 as LQKENI, both from the germline V gene. V sheds 4 bases and J sheds 3 bases, leaving 7 bases between their ends. The cohort was made up of approximately 670 healthy bone marrow donors. Cohort members were all nominally healthy when sampled, although unrecorded immune exposures were likely present. The donor was CMV seropositive and was included in the group of 250 to 300 seropositive cohort members. A peripheral blood sample was collected from each donor, and TCR beta sequencing was performed on peripheral blood mononuclear cells. The Qiagen DNeasy Blood Extraction Kit was used to extract genomic DNA from the blood cell samples.

The data derive from a study of cytomegalovirus exposure and HLA in healthy donors (dated by TCRdb to between 2016 and 2019). For context, the study as a whole: According to an earlier analysis of 550 to 750 of the donors, some 180 million T cells yielded over 100 million unique TCR beta sequences and 276 Gb of sequence data. On average, approximately 250,000 unique TCR beta nucleotide sequences were sequenced per donor among some 420 genotyped donors of the cohort, with roughly 19% of those sequences being non-productive. A later genetic analysis used genome-wide SNP genotypes for about three fifths of the roughly 700 donors, treating that subset as a discovery cohort. The study used immunosequencing to profile the T cell repertoires of approximately 630 subjects and linked those repertoires to cytomegalovirus serostatus. To predict cytomegalovirus infection status, the study brought together high-throughput TCR immunosequencing, statistical association of individual TCRs with disease status, and machine learning. In addition to the first cohort of hundreds of subjects, a separate validation cohort of 100 to 150 different subjects was used. Donor age, sex, ethnicity and CMV serostatus were collected together with the repertoire data. The number of typed donors differed by locus: about 629-630 for A, B, C, DRB1 and DQB1; 500 to 550 for DQA1; approximately 600 for DPA1; and around 470 for DPB1. All discovery cohort repertoires had been generated using a single sequencing platform. An earlier analysis of around 540 of the donors applied high-throughput TCR beta sequencing to assess whether each TCR beta V gene segment acted as functional or pseudogenic. Both class I and class II loci were covered by HLA typing, at four-digit resolution. Because of strong linkage in the cohort, five DR-DQ haplotypes were treated as single units for association and clustering. The later analysis used no new phenotypic data to find candidate immune exposures, relying instead on TCR beta sequences and their occurrence across donors. A later analysis re-examined previously published TCR beta repertoires from 500 to 700 donors and added high-resolution HLA genotyping to investigate patterns of TCR occurrence. An early release that covered around 590 HLA-typed donors contained 250 to 350 gigabases of sequencing data and about 84 million unique TCR sequences. Of the approximately 400 genotyped donors, 81% were placed in the genetic ancestry cluster associated with self-reported Caucasian donors. The study aimed to test whether cataloging public T cell receptors could reveal signatures of past pathogen exposure. The study at large found these results: A further reported finding was that TCR beta sequences accurately predicted the HLA-A and HLA-B alleles for most subjects in the first cohort. Presence/absence analyses assumed roughly uniform sequencing depth across donors, an assumption that may not hold. A total of around 150 TCR beta chains were listed by the study as associated with cytomegalovirus. In a later analysis, HLA-associated TCR beta chains were found to be more clonally expanded and to have lower generation probabilities than equally common non-associated chains. Correlated functional status among segregating V segments might reflect linkage disequilibrium, but an unknown experimental factor could not be ruled out. In a later genetic analysis, fewer N-insertions in productive TCRs were reported among donors in an Asian-associated ancestry cluster than the 666-donor mean. In vitro tests confirmed that a few of the cytomegalovirus-associated TCR beta chains recognize cytomegalovirus antigens. According to a later analysis, most CMV-associated TCR beta chains appeared to be HLA-restricted, and the HLA associations seemed to be driven largely by CMV exposure. Strong co-occurrence of HLA alleles, especially DR and DQ, made assigning TCR associations to individual alleles difficult. Broadly in line with IMGT annotations, most TCR beta V segments showed up in productive rearrangements about 87% or about 30% of the time in an earlier analysis of 587 of the donors. Most TCR sequences were seen in very few donors, while some public TCRs were found in many individuals. HLA typing was unavailable for some donors at each locus, so association tests used only the typed subset. The classifier was reported to diagnose cytomegalovirus status with high specificity and sensitivity in both the original and validation cohorts. A cluster of highly shared sequence variants was judged likely to be a technical artifact of the sequencing pipeline. It was suggested by the authors that the approach could potentially be generalized to other disease states and immunological phenotypes. In a later analysis, several top co-occurrence clusters were reported to appear linked to parvovirus B19, influenza, CMV and Epstein-Barr virus. At a false discovery rate of 0.05, a later analysis linked 16,000 or so TCR beta sequences to specific HLA alleles. V-gene and J-gene trimming of TCR beta chains was associated with a missense DCLRE1C variant in a later genetic analysis, and the association was replicated in an independent cohort. The 87-base-pair reads could not distinguish some IMGT-functional V segments, including TRBV6-2 and TRBV6-3, so those segments were excluded. Roughly 17 rarely observed V segments, including chromosome 9 orphons, were excluded from the earlier analysis of 550 to 700 of the donors because counts were too low. Immune exposure information for the cohort was limited to CMV serostatus. According to a later analysis, TCR association rates differed among HLA loci, with DRB1 alleles showing the most associated TCRs and HLA-C alleles showing the fewest. Only TCR beta chains were sequenced in this cohort, and the absence of alpha or paired-chain data limited detectable features.

The method behind the library was the immunoSEQ multiplex PCR assay. For the multiplex PCR, a mixture combining 60 forward primers for TCR Vbeta segments and 13 reverse primers for TCR Jbeta segments was used. The CDR3 region of rearranged TCR beta genes was amplified from genomic DNA by a multiplex PCR assay. The amplified TCR beta libraries were sequenced on the Illumina HiSeq System as 87-base-pair reads. In the authors' own workflow: In a later analysis, approximately 74 million unique TCR beta chains were counted across the 500 to 850 repertoires, and about 10 million of these chains were shared by at least two donors. To remove PCR and sequencing errors, raw reads were error-corrected and collapsed into unique sequences using a nearest-neighbor algorithm that merged closely related sequences. Alignment of CDR3 sequences to IMGT reference sequences was used to assign V, D and J gene segments. For a sequence to be retained, a match of at least six nucleotides to both a V gene segment and a J gene segment was required. Rearrangements were classified as productive when the CDR3 lacked stop codons and remained in frame with V and J, and all other rearrangements were classified as non-productive. Following IMGT convention, CDR3 was defined as the stretch from the second conserved V-encoded cysteine up to the conserved J-encoded phenylalanine. In an earlier analysis of more than 550 of the donors, sequences lacking an unambiguous match to a single V gene segment were excluded. An earlier analysis of fewer than 750 of the donors called V segments functional above 56.7% productive rearrangements and segregating when the between-donor standard deviation exceeded 5%. To diagnose cytomegalovirus status from the catalog of TCR beta chain sequences, a statistical classification framework was built. In a later analysis, V and J genes were assigned by comparing TCR nucleotide sequences against IMGT/GENE-DB human TR gene sequences. Using the TCRdist pipeline, a later analysis assigned CDR3 sequences along with most-parsimonious VDJ recombination scenarios. In a later analysis, every TCR beta chain was defined by the combination of its CDR3 amino acid sequence and its V-gene family, and reads without a unique V-gene family were dropped. A later analysis removed roughly 590 highly shared, low-generation-probability nucleotide sequences to deal with suspected cross-contamination and a sequencing artifact. For each public chain, a later analysis derived a clonal expansion index from normalized ranks of inferred template counts within each repertoire. In a later analysis, generation probabilities were computed using a VDJ recombination model fitted to out-of-frame rearrangements, and the results were checked against IGoR. In a later analysis, hypergeometric tests were used to score TCR-TCR, TCR-HLA and TCR-CMV co-occurrence, with a repertoire-size bias correction applied to TCR pairs. In a later analysis, false discovery rates were estimated by permuting HLA or CMV assignments 20 times. In a later analysis, co-occurring TCRs were grouped using DBSCAN, with TCRdist sequence similarity added in when clustering inside HLA-allele-positive subsets. Repertoires with fewer than 30,000 or more than 120,000 public chains, plus five repertoires with anomalous nucleotide sharing, were excluded from co-occurrence clustering. Held by TCRdb, this immuneACCESS table contains in-frame sequences only and omits some clones. Under half of the omission traces to an unresolved V gene where checked; the cause of the rest is unknown. From that table come the V and J calls and clone size; the DNA was used to work out D and trimming. The sample table contains some 71,000 clones; only one count was recorded for roughly 64% of them. Less than 9% of the sample is taken by the ten largest.

The sequence links TRBV18 to TRBJ2-1; TRBD1 is perhaps the D gene, given 6 matching bases. The clonotype was recovered from a middle-aged man in good health and CMV-seropositive. Input material: PBMCs. The CDR3 loop reads CASSRDNYNEQFF. The DNA is as follows: TGTGCCAGCTCACGGGACAACTACAATGAGCAGTTCTTC.